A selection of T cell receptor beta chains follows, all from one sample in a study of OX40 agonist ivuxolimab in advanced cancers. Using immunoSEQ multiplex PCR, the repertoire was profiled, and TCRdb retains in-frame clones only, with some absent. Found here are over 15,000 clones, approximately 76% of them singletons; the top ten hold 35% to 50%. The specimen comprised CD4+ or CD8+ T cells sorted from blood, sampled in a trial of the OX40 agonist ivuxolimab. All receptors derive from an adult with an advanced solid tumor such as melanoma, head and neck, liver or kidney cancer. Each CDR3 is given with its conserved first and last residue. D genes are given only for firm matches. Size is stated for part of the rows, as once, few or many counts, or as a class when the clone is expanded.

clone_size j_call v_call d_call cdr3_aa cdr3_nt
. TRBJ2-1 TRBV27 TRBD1 CASSSGQDSYNEQFF TGTGCCAGCAGTTCCGGACAGGACTCCTACAATGAGCAGTTCTTC
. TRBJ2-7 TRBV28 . CASRDSTRTGRLSGEQYF TGTGCCAGCAGAGACTCCACTAGGACGGGAAGGTTAAGTGGCGAGCAGTACTTC
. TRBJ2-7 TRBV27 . CASSSNRLGEQYF TGTGCCAGCAGTTCCAATAGACTAGGCGAGCAGTACTTC
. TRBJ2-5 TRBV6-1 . CASKTGQIQETQYF TGTGCCAGCAAAACCGGACAAATACAAGAGACCCAGTACTTC
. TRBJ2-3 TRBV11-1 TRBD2 CASSYAPDLGGGSTDTQYF TGTGCCAGCAGCTATGCCCCGGACCTAGGCGGGGGTAGCACAGATACGCAGTATTTT
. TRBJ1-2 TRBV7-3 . CASSYSSGVYGYTF TGTGCCAGCAGCTACAGCAGCGGTGTTTATGGCTACACCTTC
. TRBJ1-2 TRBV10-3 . CASRDNYGYTF TGTGCCAGCAGGGACAACTATGGCTACACCTTC
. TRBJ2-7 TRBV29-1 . CSVVWDNRREQYF TGCAGCGTTGTGTGGGACAACCGCCGGGAGCAGTACTTC
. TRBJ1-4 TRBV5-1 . CASSLEGSTNEKLFF TGCGCCAGCAGCTTGGAAGGGTCAACTAATGAAAAACTGTTTTTT
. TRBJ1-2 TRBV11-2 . CASSLSDGYGYTF TGTGCCAGCAGCTTATCAGATGGCTATGGCTACACCTTC
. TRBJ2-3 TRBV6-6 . CASSYRVDTQYF TGTGCCAGCAGTTACAGGGTAGATACGCAGTATTTT
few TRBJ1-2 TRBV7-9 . CASSNTVDYGYTF TGTGCCAGCAGCAATACAGTGGACTATGGCTACACCTTC
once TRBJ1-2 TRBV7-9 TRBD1 CASSTRDRGIYGYTF TGTGCCAGCAGCACGCGGGACAGGGGGATCTATGGCTACACCTTC
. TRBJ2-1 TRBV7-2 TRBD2 CASSAGLAGNNEQFF TGTGCCAGCAGCGCGGGACTAGCGGGAAACAATGAGCAGTTCTTC
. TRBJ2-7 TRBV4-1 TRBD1 CASSPSGTGAYEQYF TGCGCCAGCAGCCCCTCCGGGACAGGGGCCTACGAGCAGTACTTC
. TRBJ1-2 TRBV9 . CASSRGDGNYGYTF TGTGCCAGCAGCAGGGGGGACGGCAACTATGGCTACACCTTC
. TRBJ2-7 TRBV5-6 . CASSPPGLGGLEQYF TGTGCCAGCAGCCCCCCGGGACTAGGGGGCCTCGAGCAGTACTTC
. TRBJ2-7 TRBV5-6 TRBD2 CASSLGLAGENSYEQYF TGTGCCAGCAGCTTGGGACTAGCGGGAGAAAACTCCTACGAGCAGTACTTC
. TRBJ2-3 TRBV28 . CASRERASFSTDTQYF TGTGCCAGTCGCGAGCGGGCTAGCTTCAGCACAGATACGCAGTATTTT
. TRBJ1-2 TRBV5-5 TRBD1 CASSLRGRDSHYGYTF TGTGCCAGCAGCTTGAGGGGAAGGGACAGCCACTATGGCTACACCTTC
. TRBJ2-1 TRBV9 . CASSVGSHNEQFF TGTGCCAGCAGCGTAGGAAGCCACAATGAGCAGTTCTTC
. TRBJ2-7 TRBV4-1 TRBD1 CASSHGQAYEQYF TGCGCCAGCAGCCACGGACAGGCCTACGAGCAGTACTTC
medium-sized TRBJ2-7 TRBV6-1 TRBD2 CASSGHTSGTSYEQYF TGTGCCAGCAGTGGGCATACTAGCGGGACATCTTACGAGCAGTACTTC
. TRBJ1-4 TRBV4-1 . CASSQQTVNEKLFF TGCGCCAGCAGCCAACAGACAGTTAATGAAAAACTGTTTTTT
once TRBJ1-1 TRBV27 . CASSLSGTGNTEAFF TGTGCCAGCAGTTTATCGGGTACGGGAAACACTGAAGCTTTCTTT
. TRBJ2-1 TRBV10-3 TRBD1 CAISDPDRGPNEQFF TGTGCCATCAGTGACCCGGACAGGGGGCCGAATGAGCAGTTCTTC
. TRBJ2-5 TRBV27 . CASSPMGLQETQYF TGTGCCAGCAGTCCAATGGGTCTACAAGAGACCCAGTACTTC
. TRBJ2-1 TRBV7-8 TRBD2 CASSLTGGPIEQFF TGTGCCAGCAGCTTAACGGGAGGGCCCATTGAGCAGTTCTTC
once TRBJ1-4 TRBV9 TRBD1 CASSATMGQGNEKLFF TGTGCCAGCAGCGCTACCATGGGACAGGGTAACGAAAAACTGTTTTTT
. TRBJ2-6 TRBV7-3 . CASSRGESNVLTF TGTGCCAGCAGCCGTGGGGAGTCCAACGTCCTGACTTTC
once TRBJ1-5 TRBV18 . CASSPVGRGGNQPQHF TGTGCCAGCTCACCAGTGGGGCGGGGAGGCAATCAGCCCCAGCATTTT
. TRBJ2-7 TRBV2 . CASGTQLGYEQYF TGTGCCAGCGGGACCCAGTTGGGCTACGAGCAGTACTTC
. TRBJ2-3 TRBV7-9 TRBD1 CASITRQGGVDTQYF TGTGCCAGCATCACCCGACAGGGGGGGGTAGATACGCAGTATTTT
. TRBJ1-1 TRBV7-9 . CASRDNTEAFF TGTGCCAGCAGGGACAACACTGAAGCTTTCTTT
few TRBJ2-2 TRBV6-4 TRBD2 CASSERESGELFF TGTGCCAGCAGTGAGCGGGAGTCCGGGGAGCTGTTTTTT
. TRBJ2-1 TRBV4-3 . CASSSGESSYNEQFF TGCGCCAGCTCGAGTGGGGAGAGCTCCTACAATGAGCAGTTCTTC
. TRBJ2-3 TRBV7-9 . CASSPITDTQYF TGTGCCAGCAGCCCGATCACAGATACGCAGTATTTT
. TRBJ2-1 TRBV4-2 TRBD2 CASSRTSGGNSYNEQFF TGTGCCAGCAGCCGAACTAGCGGGGGGAACTCCTACAATGAGCAGTTCTTC